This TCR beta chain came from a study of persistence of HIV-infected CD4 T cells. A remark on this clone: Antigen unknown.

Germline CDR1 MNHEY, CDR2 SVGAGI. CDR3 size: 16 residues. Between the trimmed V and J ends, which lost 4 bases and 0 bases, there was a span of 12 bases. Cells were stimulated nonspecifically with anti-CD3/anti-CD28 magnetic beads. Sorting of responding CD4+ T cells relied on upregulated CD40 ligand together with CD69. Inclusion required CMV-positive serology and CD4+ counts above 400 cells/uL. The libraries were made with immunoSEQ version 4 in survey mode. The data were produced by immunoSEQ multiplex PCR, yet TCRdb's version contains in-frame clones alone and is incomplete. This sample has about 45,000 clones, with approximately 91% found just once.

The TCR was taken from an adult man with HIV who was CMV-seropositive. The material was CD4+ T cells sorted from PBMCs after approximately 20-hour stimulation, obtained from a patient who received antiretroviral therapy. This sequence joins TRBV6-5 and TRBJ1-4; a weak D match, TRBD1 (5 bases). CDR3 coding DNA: TGTGCCAGCAGTTCAGGGCAGGTTGCAACTAATGAAAAACTGTTTTTT. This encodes CASSSGQVATNEKLFF.